This TCR beta chain is from a study of response to subunit inactivated influenza vaccine. The sample holds a few counts of this clonotype. The CDR3 runs 13 residues. Trimming removed 7 bases from V and 5 bases from J, with 15 bases in between. From germline, CDR1 is SGHRS and CDR2 YFSETQ. TCRdb re-analysed the RT-PCR reads in MiXCR, keeping a single row per CDR3 protein. The table records a few hundred thousand distinct CDR3 sequences, about 7.2% of them present only once. Sequencing used PBMCs from blood, obtained 23 to 25 months after vaccination. This clonotype originated in a man between 50 and 70 years old who received an inactivated influenza vaccine. This chain joins TRBV5-1 and TRBJ1-1; no firm D call. CDR3 in DNA: TGCGCCAGCGGACGGAGAGGAGAAACTGAAGCTTTCTTT. This codes for CASGRRGETEAFF.